This TCR beta chain came from a study of blood T cell repertoires in COVID-19. Study at large: Whether acute or convalescent, the COVID-19 samples came from the United States, Italy and Spain. Sources were T cells, B-cell-depleted T cells, or PBMCs; the material itself was cDNA or gDNA.

CDR3 length: 14 amino acids. J gave up 7 bases and V 1 base, and 3 bases lay outside the gene matches. Germline loops: CDR1 MDHEN, CDR2 SYDVKM. Methods used by the authors: Amplifying reference gene primers gave estimates of nucleated cell counts. TCRdb's copy holds only in-frame clones and misses some; the assay was immunoSEQ multiplex PCR. V and J calls and clone size are as listed in that table; D and trimming were resolved from the DNA. Here the sample spans about 210,000 clones, almost 90% being singletons. The clonotype comes from a man in his late teens or twenties with active or convalescent COVID-19. V is TRBV28 and J is TRBJ2-1; TRBD1 matches 8 bases. The sequencing sample was made of peripheral blood. As DNA, the CDR3 is TGTGCCAGCAGTTTATCCGGGACAGGTAATGAGCAGTTCTTC. This translates into CASSLSGTGNEQFF.